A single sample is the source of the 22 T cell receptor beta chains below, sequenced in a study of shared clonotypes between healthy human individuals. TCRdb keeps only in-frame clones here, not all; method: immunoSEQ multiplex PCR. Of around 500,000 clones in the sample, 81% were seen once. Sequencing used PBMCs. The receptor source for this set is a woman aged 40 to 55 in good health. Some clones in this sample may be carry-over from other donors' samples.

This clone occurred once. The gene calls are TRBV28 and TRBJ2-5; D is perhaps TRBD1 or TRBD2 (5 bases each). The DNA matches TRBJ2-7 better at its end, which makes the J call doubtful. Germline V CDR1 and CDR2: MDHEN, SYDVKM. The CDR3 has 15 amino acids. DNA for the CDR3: TGTGCCAGCAGCGGACGGGACGGAGGCCCCTACGAGCAGTACTTC. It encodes CASSGRDGGPYEQYF.

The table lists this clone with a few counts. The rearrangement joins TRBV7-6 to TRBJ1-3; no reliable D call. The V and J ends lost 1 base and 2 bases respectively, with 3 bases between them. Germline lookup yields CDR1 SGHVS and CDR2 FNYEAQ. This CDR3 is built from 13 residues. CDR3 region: CASSLGAGNTIYF. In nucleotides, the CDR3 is TGTGCCAGCAGCTTAGGTGCTGGAAACACCATATATTTT.

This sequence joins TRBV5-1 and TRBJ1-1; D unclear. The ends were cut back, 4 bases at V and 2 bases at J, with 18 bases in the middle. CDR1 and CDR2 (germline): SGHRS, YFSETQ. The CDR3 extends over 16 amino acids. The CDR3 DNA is TGCGCCAGCAGCCCCCGGCCGGGAATAGACAACACTGAAGCTTTCTTT. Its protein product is CASSPRPGIDNTEAFF.

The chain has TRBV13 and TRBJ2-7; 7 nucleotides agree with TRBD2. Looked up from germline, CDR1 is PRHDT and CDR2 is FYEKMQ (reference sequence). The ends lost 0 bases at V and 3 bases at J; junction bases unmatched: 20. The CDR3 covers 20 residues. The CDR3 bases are TGTGCCAGCAGCTTAGGCCTAACGGGGGGAACAAACTTGAACTTCTACGAGCAGTACTTC. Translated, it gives CASSLGLTGGTNLNFYEQYF. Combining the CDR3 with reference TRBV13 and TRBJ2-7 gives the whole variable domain AAGVIQSPRHLIKEKRETATLKCYPIPRHDTVYWYQQGPGQDPQFLISFYEKMQSDKGSIPDRFSAQQFSDYHSELNMSSLELGDSALYFCASSLGLTGGTNLNFYEQYFGPGTRLTVT.

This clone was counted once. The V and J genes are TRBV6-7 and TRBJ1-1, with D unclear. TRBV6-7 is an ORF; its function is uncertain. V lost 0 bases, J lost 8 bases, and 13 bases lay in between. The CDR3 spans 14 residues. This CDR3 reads CASSYSTTGVEAFF. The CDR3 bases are TGTGCCAGCAGTTACTCGACAACTGGGGTCGAAGCTTTCTTT.

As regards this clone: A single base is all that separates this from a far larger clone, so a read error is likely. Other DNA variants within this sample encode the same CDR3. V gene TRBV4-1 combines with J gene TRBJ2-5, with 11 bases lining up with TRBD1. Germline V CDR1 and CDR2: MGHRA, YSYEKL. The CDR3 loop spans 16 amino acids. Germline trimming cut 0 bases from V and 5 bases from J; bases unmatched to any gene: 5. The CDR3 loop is CASSQEGTGGAETQYF. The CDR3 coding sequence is TGCGCCAGCAGCCAAGAAGGGACAGGGGGAGCTGAGACCCAGTACTTC.

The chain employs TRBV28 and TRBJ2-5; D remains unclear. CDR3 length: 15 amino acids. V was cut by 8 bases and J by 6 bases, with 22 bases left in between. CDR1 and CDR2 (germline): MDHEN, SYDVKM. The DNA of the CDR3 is TGTGCCAGCGGGTCAGGATATGGAGCCTTTAAGACCCAGTACTTC. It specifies CASGSGYGAFKTQYF.

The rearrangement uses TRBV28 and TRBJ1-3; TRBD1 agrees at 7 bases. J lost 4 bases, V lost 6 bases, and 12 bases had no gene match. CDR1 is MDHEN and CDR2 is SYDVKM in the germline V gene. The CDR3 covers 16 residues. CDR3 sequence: CASSTSTGFVGNTIYF. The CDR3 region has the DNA TGTGCCAGCAGCACCTCGACAGGGTTTGTCGGAAACACCATATATTTT.

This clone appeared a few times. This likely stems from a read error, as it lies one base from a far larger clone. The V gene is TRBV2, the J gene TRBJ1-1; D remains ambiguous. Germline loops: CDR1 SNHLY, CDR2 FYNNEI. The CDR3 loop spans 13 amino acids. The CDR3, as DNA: TGTGCCCGCAGTGTTTCGACAAACACTGAAGCTTTCTTT. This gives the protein CARSVSTNTEAFF.

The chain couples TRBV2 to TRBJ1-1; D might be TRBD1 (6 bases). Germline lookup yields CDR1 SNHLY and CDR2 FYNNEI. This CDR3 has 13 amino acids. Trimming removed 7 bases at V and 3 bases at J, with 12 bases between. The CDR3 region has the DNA TGTGCCAGCACCCAGGGGCCGGACACTGAAGCTTTCTTT. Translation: CASTQGPDTEAFF.

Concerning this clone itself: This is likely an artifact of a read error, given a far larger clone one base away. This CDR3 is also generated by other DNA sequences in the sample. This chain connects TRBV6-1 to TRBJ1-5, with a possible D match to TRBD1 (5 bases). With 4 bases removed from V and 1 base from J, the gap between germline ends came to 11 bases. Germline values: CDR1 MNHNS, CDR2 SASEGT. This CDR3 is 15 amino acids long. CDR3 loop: CASSGDGGSNQPQHF. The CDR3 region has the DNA TGTGCCAGCAGTGGGGACGGTGGCAGCAATCAGCCCCAGCATTTT.

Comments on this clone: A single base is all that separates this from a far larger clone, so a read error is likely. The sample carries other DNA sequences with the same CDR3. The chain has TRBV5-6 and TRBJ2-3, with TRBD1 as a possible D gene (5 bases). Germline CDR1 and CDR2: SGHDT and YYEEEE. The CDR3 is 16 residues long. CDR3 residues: CASSLYITWGTDTQYF. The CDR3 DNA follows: TGTGCCAGCAGCCTCTACATAACCTGGGGCACGGATACGCAGTATTTT.

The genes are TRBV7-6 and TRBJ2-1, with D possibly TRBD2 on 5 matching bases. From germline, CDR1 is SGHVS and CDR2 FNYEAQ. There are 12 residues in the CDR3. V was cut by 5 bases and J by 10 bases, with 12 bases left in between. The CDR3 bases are TGTGCCAGCAGCCCCCCTTCGGGGGAGCAGTTCTTC. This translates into CASSPPSGEQFF.

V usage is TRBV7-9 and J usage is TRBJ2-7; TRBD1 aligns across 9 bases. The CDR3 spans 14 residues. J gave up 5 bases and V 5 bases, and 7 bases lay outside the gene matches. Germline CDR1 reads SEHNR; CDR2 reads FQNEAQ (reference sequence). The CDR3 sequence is CASSLRTGDDEQYF. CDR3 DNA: TGTGCCAGCAGCCTCCGGACAGGGGATGACGAGCAGTACTTC.

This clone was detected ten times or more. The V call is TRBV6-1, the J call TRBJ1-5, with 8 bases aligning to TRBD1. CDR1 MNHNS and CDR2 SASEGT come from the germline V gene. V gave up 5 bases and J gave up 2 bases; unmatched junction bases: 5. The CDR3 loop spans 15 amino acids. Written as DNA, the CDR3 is TGTGCCAGCAGTCCCCAGACAGGGGGCAATCAGCCCCAGCATTTT. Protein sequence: CASSPQTGGNQPQHF.

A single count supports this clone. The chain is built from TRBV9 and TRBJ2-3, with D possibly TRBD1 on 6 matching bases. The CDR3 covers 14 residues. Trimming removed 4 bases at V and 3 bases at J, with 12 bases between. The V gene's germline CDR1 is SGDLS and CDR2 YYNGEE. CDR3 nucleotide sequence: TGTGCCAGCAGCCAAACAGGGTTTACAGATACGCAGTATTTT. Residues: CASSQTGFTDTQYF.

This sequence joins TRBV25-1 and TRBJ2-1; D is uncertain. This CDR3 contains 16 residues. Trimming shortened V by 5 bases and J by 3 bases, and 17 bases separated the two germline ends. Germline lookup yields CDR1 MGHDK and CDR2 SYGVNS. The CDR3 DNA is TGTGCCAGCAGTTCGAGTTTCTATCCAGACTACAATGAGCAGTTCTTC. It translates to CASSSSFYPDYNEQFF.

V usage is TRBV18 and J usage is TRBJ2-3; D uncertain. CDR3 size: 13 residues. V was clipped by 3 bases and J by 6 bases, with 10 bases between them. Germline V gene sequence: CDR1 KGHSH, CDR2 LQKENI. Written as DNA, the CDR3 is TGTGCCAGCTCACCCGACCCTGGGGATACGCAGTATTTT. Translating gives CASSPDPGDTQYF.

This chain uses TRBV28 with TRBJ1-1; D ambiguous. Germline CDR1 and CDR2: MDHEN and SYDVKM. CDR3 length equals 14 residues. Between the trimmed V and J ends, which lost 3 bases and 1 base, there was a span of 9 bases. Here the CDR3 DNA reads TGTGCCAGCAGTTTCCCCGGGAGGAACACTGAAGCTTTCTTT. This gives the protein CASSFPGRNTEAFF.

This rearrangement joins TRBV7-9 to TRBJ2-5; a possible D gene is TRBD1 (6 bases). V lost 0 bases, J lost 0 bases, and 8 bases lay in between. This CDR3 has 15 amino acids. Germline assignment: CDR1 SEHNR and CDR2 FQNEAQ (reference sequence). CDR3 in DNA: TGTGCCAGCAGCTTAGCAGGACAGTACCAAGAGACCCAGTACTTC. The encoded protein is CASSLAGQYQETQYF.

The CDR3 DNA reads as TGCAGCGTTGGGGCATATAGCGGTTCCCACGAGCAGTACTTC. It yields the protein CSVGAYSGSHEQYF. V and J are TRBV29-1 and TRBJ2-7, with a possible D match to TRBD2 (6 bases). The germline V and J ends were trimmed by 4 bases and 5 bases, with 18 bases remaining between them. The CDR3 sequence is 14 residues long. Germline V lookup: CDR1 SQVTM, CDR2 ANQGSEA.

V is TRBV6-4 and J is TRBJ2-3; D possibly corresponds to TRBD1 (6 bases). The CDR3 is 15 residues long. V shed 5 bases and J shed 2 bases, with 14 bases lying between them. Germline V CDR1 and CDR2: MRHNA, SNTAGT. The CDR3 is CASSHRAGDTDTQYF. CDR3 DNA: TGTGCCAGCAGTCACAGGGCGGGTGACACAGATACGCAGTATTTT.